The clone carrying this T cell receptor beta chain has only one observation. The sample belongs to a study of control samples from healthy donors and cancer patients. CDR3 length: 14 residues. Germline loops: CDR1 LGHDT, CDR2 YNNKEL (reference sequence). The germline V and J ends were trimmed by 1 base and 5 bases, with 9 bases remaining between them. The data were produced by immunoSEQ multiplex PCR, yet TCRdb's version contains in-frame clones alone and is incomplete. The profile shows approximately 140,000 clones, 90% to 95% of them singletons. The receptor's source is a man aged 40-55 years in good health. The V and J genes are TRBV3-1 (or the pseudogene TRBV3-2) and TRBJ1-5; no firm D call. Sequencing input: blood. The chain's CDR3 is CASSQGGRDQPQHF. Written as DNA, the CDR3 is TGTGCCAGCAGCCAAGGAGGGAGAGATCAGCCCCAGCATTTT.